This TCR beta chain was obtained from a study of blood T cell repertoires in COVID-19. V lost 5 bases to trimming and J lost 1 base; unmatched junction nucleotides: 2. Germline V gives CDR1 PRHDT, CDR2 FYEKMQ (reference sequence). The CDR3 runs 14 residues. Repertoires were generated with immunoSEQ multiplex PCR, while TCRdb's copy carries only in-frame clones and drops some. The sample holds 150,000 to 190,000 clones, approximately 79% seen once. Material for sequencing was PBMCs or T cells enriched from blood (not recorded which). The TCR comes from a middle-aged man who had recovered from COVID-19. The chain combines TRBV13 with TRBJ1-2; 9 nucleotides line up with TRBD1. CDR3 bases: TGTGCCAGCAGCCTGACAGGGGGTAACTATGGCTACACCTTC. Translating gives CASSLTGGNYGYTF.